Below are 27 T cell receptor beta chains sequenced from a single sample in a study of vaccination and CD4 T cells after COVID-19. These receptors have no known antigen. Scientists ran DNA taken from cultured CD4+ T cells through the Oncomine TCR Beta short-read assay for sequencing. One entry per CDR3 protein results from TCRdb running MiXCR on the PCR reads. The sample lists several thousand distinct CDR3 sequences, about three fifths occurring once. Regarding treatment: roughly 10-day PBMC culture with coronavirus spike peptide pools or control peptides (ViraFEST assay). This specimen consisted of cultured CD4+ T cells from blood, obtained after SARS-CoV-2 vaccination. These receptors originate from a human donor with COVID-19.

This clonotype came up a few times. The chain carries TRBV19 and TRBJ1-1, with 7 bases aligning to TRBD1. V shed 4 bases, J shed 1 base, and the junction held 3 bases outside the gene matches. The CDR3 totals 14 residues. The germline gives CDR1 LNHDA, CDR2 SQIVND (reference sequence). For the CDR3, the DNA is TGTGCCAGTAGTACAGGACAGGAGAACACTGAAGCTTTCTTT. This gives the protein CASSTGQENTEAFF.

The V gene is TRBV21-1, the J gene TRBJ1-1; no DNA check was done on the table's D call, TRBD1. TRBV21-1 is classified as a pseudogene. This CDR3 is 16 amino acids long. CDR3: CASSNLWTGMNTEAFF. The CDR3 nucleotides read TGTGCCAGCAGCAACCTCTGGACAGGGATGAACACTGAAGCTTTCTTT.

CDR3 DNA: TGTGCCAGCGGGACAGCCTATGGCTACACCTTC. It yields the protein CASGTAYGYTF. This chain connects TRBV6-1 to TRBJ1-2; 7 bases are shared with TRBD1. J gave up 4 bases and V 8 bases, and 1 base lay outside the gene matches. Per germline, CDR1 MNHNS and CDR2 SASEGT. The CDR3 covers 11 residues.

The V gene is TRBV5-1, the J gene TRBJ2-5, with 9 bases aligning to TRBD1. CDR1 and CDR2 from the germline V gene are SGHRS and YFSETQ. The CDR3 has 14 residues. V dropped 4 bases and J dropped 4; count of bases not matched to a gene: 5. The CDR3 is CASSRTGVGETQYF. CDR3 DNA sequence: TGCGCCAGCAGCCGGACAGGGGTAGGAGAGACCCAGTACTTC.

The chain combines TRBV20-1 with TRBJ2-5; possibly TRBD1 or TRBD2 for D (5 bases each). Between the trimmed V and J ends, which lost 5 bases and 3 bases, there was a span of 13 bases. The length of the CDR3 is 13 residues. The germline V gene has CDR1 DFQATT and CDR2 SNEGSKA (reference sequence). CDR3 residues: CSAPTLGEETQYF. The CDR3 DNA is TGCAGTGCTCCCACTCTGGGGGAAGAGACCCAGTACTTC.

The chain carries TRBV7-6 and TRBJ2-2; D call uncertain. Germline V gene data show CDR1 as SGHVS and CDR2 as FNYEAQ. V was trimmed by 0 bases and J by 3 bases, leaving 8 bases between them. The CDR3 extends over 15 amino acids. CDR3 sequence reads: CASSLARTYTGELFF. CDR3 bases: TGTGCCAGCAGCTTAGCCCGGACCTACACCGGGGAGCTGTTTTTT.

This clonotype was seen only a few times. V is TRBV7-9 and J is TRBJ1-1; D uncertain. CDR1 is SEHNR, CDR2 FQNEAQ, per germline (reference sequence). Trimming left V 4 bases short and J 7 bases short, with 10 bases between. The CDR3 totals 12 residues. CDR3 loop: CASSSVGIEAFF. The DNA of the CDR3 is TGTGCCAGCAGCTCCGTGGGGATTGAAGCTTTCTTT.

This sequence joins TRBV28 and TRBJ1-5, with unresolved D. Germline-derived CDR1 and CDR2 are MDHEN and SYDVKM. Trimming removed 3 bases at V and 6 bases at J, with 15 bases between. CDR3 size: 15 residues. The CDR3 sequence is CASSFYPGGSQPQHF. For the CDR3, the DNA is TGTGCCAGCAGTTTTTACCCCGGCGGGTCTCAGCCCCAGCATTTT.

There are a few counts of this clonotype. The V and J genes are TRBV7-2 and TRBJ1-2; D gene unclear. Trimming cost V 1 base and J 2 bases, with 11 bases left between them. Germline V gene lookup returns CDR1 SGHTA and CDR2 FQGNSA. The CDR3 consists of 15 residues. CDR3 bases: TGTGCCAGCAGCTTAGGAAGAGGGTTAAACTATGGCTACACCTTC. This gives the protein CASSLGRGLNYGYTF.

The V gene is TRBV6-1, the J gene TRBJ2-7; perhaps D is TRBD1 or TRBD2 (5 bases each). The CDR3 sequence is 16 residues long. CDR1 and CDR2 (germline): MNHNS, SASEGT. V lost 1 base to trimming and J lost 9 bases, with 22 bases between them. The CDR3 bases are TGTGCCAGCAGTGAAGAGGATCTGGGGACCGCGGCTGGGCAGTACTTC. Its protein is CASSEEDLGTAAGQYF.

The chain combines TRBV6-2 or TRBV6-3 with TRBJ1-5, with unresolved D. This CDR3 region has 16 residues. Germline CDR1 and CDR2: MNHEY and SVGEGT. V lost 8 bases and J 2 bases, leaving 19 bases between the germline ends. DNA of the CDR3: TGTGCCAGCGGGGATGGCCGAGGGCTAGGCAATCAGCCCCAGCATTTT. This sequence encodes CASGDGRGLGNQPQHF.

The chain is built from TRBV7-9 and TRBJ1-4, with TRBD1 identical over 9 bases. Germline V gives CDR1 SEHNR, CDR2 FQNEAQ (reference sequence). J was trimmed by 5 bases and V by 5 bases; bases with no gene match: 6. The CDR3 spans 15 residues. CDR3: CASSRTGDTNEKLFF. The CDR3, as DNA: TGTGCCAGCAGCCGGACAGGGGACACCAATGAAAAACTGTTTTTT. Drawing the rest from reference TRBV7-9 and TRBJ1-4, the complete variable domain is DTGVSQNPRHKITKRGQNVTFRCDPISEHNRLYWYRQTLGQGPEFLTYFQNEAQLEKSRLLSDRFSAERPKGSFSTLEIQRTEQGDSAMYLCASSRTGDTNEKLFFGSGTQLSVL.

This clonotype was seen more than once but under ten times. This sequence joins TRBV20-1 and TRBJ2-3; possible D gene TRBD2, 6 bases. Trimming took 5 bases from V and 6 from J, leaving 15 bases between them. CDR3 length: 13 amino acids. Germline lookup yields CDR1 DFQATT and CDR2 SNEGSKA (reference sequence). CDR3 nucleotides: TGCAGTGCTGCCCCCTCAGGAGGGGATACGCAGTATTTT. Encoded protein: CSAAPSGGDTQYF.

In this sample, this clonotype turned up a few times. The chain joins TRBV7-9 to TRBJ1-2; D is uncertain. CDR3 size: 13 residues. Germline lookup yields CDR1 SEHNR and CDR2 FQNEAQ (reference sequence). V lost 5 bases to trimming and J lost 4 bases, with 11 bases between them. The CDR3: CASSVTTLYGYTF. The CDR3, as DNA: TGTGCCAGCAGCGTTACCACCCTCTATGGCTACACCTTC.

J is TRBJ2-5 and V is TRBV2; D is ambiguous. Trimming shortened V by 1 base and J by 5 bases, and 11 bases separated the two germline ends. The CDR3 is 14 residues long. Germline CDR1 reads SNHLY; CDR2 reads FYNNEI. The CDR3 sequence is CASSEGLLGETQYF. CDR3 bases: TGTGCCAGCAGTGAAGGTCTACTTGGGGAGACCCAGTACTTC.

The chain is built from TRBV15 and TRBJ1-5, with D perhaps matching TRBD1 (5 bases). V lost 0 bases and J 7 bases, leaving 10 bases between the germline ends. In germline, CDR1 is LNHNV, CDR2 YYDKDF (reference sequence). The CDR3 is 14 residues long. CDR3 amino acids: CATSRDPGDQPQHF. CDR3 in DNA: TGTGCCACCAGCAGAGATCCGGGGGACCAGCCCCAGCATTTT. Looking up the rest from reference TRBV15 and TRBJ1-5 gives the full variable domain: DAMVIQNPRYQVTQFGKPVTLSCSQTLNHNVMYWYQQKSSQAPKLLFHYYDKDFNNEADTPDNFQSRRPNTSFCFLDIRSPGLGDTAMYLCATSRDPGDQPQHFGDGTRLSIL.

For the CDR3, the DNA is TGTGCCAGCAGTTCGGGACAGGGGGCGCCCGGGGCCAACGTCCTGACTTTC. Encoded protein: CASSSGQGAPGANVLTF. The chain carries TRBV6-2 or TRBV6-3 and TRBJ2-6, with TRBD1 matching 12 bases. Germline assignment: CDR1 MNHEY and CDR2 SVGEGT. The CDR3 totals 17 residues. The V and J ends lost 4 bases and 4 bases, in that order; junction bases with no gene match: 5.

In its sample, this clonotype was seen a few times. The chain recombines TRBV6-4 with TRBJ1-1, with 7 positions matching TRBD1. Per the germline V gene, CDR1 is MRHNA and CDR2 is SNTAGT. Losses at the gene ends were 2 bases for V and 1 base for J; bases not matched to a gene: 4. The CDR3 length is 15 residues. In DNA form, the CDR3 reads TGTGCCAGCAGTGACGGTCACAGGGGGAACACTGAAGCTTTCTTT. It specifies CASSDGHRGNTEAFF.

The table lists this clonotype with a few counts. The CDR3 region is CASSPGDRGAFF. CDR3 DNA sequence: TGTGCCAGCAGTCCGGGGGACAGGGGGGCTTTCTTT. This rearrangement joins TRBV28 to TRBJ1-1, with 11 bases lining up with TRBD1. The CDR3 is made up of 12 amino acids. Germline loops: CDR1 MDHEN, CDR2 SYDVKM. The trim removed 5 bases at V and 11 bases at J, leaving 4 bases unmatched.

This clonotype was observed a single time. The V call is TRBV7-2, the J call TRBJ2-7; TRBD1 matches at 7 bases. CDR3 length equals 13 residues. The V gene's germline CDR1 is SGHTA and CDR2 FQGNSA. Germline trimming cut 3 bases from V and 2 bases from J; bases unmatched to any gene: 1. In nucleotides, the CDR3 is TGTGCCAGCAGCTTTAGGGGGCCCTACGAGCAGTACTTC. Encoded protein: CASSFRGPYEQYF.

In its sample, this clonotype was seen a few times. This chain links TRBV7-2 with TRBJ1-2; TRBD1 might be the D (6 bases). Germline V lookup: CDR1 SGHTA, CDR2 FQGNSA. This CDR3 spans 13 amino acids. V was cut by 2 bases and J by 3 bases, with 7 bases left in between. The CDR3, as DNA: TGTGCCAGCAGCTTACGACAGGACTATGGCTACACCTTC. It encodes CASSLRQDYGYTF.

CDR3 region: CASSFLNQPQHF. In nucleotides, the CDR3 is TGTGCCAGCAGCTTTCTCAATCAGCCCCAGCATTTT. The rearrangement links TRBV28 to TRBJ1-5; D uncertain. Trimming pared 6 bases from V and 3 bases from J, leaving 6 bases between. The CDR3 is 12 residues long. The V gene's germline CDR1 is MDHEN and CDR2 SYDVKM. The complete variable domain, with remaining parts taken from reference TRBV28 and TRBJ1-5, reads DVKVTQSSRYLVKRTGEKVFLECVQDMDHENMFWYRQDPGLGLRLIYFSYDVKMKEKGDIPEGYSVSREKKERFSLILESASTNQTSMYLCASSFLNQPQHFGDGTRLSIL.

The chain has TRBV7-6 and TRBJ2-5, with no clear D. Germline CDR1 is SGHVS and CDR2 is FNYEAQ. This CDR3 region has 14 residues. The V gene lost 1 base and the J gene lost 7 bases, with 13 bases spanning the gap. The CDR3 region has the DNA TGTGCCAGCAGCTTAGGCTGGCTAGTTGGGACCCAGTACTTC. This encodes CASSLGWLVGTQYF.

CDR3 in amino acids: CASRTAPLTNTQYF. The CDR3 bases are TGTGCCAGCAGGACAGCGCCCCTCACTAATACGCAGTATTTT. This chain uses TRBV6-1 with TRBJ2-3; maybe TRBD1 (5 bases). Germline assignment: CDR1 MNHNS and CDR2 SASEGT. This CDR3 is built from 14 residues. The V gene lost 6 bases and the J gene lost 7 bases, with 17 bases spanning the gap.

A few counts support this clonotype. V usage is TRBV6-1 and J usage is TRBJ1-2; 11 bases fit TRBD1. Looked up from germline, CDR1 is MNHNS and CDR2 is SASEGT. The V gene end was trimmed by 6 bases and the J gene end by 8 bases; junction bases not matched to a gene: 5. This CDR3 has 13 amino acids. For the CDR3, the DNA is TGTGCCAGCAGCTCGGGACAGGGGGGAGGCTACACCTTC. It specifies CASSSGQGGGYTF.

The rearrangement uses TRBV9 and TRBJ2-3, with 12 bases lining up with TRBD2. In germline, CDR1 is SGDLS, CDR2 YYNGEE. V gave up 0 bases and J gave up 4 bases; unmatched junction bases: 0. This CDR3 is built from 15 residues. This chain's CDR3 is CASSVGTSGADTQYF. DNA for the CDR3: TGTGCCAGCAGCGTAGGGACTAGCGGGGCAGATACGCAGTATTTT.

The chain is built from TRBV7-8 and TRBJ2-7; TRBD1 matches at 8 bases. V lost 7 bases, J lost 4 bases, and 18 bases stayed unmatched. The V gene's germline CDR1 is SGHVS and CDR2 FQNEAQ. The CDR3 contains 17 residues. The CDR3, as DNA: TGTGCCAGCACTCGAGTCCAGGGCCAGGGGGCAGGGTACGAGCAGTACTTC. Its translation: CASTRVQGQGAGYEQYF.